The 26 T cell receptor beta chains presented below share a single source sample, sequenced in a study of CD8+ T cells in alopecia areata. Extraction and reverse transcription of RNA yielded cDNA as the sequencing template. Assay used: immunoSEQ multiplex PCR; TCRdb lists only in-frame clones, some missing. The sample consists of some 150,000 clones, 58% of them appearing once. Treatment here: oral pan-JAK inhibitor, 5-10 mg twice daily. Sequenced material: CD4+ T cells sorted from blood, taken at approximately week 56, from a patient treated with tofacitinib. The receptors derive from a human donor with alopecia areata.

The chain couples TRBV19 to TRBJ2-3, with D unclear. CDR3 length: 12 residues. Germline V gene lookup returns CDR1 LNHDA and CDR2 SQIVND (reference sequence). The V and J ends lost 6 bases and 4 bases respectively, with 8 bases between them. The CDR3 is CASSPWADTQYF. The CDR3 nucleotides read TGTGCCAGTAGCCCCTGGGCAGATACGCAGTATTTT.

This rearrangement joins TRBV30 to TRBJ1-6; D ambiguous. The germline V gene encodes CDR1 GTSNPN and CDR2 SVGIG (reference sequence). There are 15 residues in the CDR3. V was shortened by 0 bases and J by 0 bases, with 6 bases between the two germline ends. The CDR3 here is CAWSVTSSYNSPLHF. In DNA, the CDR3 is TGTGCCTGGAGTGTAACGAGCTCCTATAATTCACCCCTCCACTTT.

The rearrangement uses TRBV28 and TRBJ1-2; maybe TRBD1 (6 bases). Trimming shortened V by 2 bases and J by 4 bases, and 14 bases separated the two germline ends. Germline V CDR1 and CDR2: MDHEN, SYDVKM. The CDR3 runs to 15 residues. Here the CDR3 reads CASSLQLRGGYGYTF. Here the CDR3 DNA reads TGTGCCAGCAGTTTACAACTAAGGGGGGGCTATGGCTACACCTTC.

V is TRBV30 and J is TRBJ1-2; 8 positions match TRBD1. The CDR3 runs to 13 residues. With 8 bases clipped from V and 3 bases from J, the junction kept 8 bases outside the gene matches. In germline, CDR1 is GTSNPN, CDR2 SVGIG (reference sequence). CDR3 in amino acids: CANNRGLDYGYTF. Written as DNA, the CDR3 is TGTGCCAACAACAGGGGGTTGGACTATGGCTACACCTTC.

This clone was recorded many times. V usage is TRBV5-1 and J usage is TRBJ2-5; TRBD2 might be the D (6 bases). V gave up 0 bases and J gave up 5 bases, with 14 bases separating them. Germline V gene data show CDR1 as SGHRS and CDR2 as YFSETQ. The CDR3 covers 15 residues. The CDR3, as DNA: TGCGCCAGCAGCTTGGATCCGGGGGTTGATGAGACCCAGTACTTC. Residues: CASSLDPGVDETQYF.

The rearrangement uses TRBV29-1 and TRBJ1-1, with D perhaps TRBD1 (6 bases). The V end lost 1 base, the J end lost 6 bases, and 12 bases lay between the germline ends. This CDR3 region has 13 residues. Germline V gene data show CDR1 as SQVTM and CDR2 as ANQGSEA. In nucleotides, the CDR3 is TGCAGCGTTGAAGCAGGGGTAAGTCCTGAAGCTTTCTTT. Protein product: CSVEAGVSPEAFF.

J is TRBJ2-7 and V is TRBV29-1, with D perhaps TRBD1 (6 bases). The CDR3 has 13 residues. Trimming removed 7 bases from V and 6 bases from J, with 19 bases in between. The germline V gene has CDR1 SQVTM and CDR2 ANQGSEA. CDR3: CSGSNRDGGEQYF. The CDR3 coding sequence is TGCAGCGGGTCCAACAGGGACGGTGGCGAGCAGTACTTC.

There are a few counts of this clone. The chain uses TRBV7-6 and TRBJ2-7; 9 bases map to TRBD1. From germline, CDR1 is SGHVS and CDR2 FNYEAQ. V shed 1 base, J shed 3 bases, and the junction held 4 bases outside the gene matches. The CDR3 is 15 residues long. The CDR3 protein is CASSLGTGDHYEQYF. The CDR3 nucleotides read TGTGCCAGCAGCTTAGGGACAGGGGACCACTACGAGCAGTACTTC. Together with reference TRBV7-6 and TRBJ2-7, the CDR3 gives the full variable domain: GAGVSQSPRYKVTKRGQDVALRCDPISGHVSLYWYRQALGQGPEFLTYFNYEAQQDKSGLPNDRFSAERPEGSISTLTIQRTEQRDSAMYRCASSLGTGDHYEQYFGPGTRLTVT.

In its sample, this clone was seen a few times. V is TRBV6-5 and J is TRBJ1-3; no definite D call. This CDR3 contains 14 residues. Trimming removed 7 bases at V and 8 bases at J, with 18 bases between. Germline loops: CDR1 MNHEY, CDR2 SVGAGI. CDR3 residues: CASTGPPPVDTIYF. CDR3 DNA sequence: TGTGCCAGCACCGGGCCTCCCCCGGTAGACACCATATATTTT.

The genes are TRBV27 and TRBJ2-7, with 13 bases fitting TRBD2. Germline V gene sequence: CDR1 MNHEY, CDR2 SMNVEV (reference sequence). The CDR3 has 14 residues. V was clipped by 5 bases and J by 7 bases; unmatched bases: 5. The CDR3 DNA reads TGTGCCAGCAGTCGACTAGCGGGGGGCTGGGAGCAGTACTTC. It encodes CASSRLAGGWEQYF.

This clone was seen more than once but under ten times. This chain joins TRBV5-6 and TRBJ2-3; D not resolved. The CDR3 is made up of 16 amino acids. Trimming pared 2 bases from V and 2 bases from J, leaving 15 bases between. CDR1 and CDR2 (germline): SGHDT, YYEEEE. This chain's CDR3 is CASSFGPPRPTDTQYF. DNA for the CDR3: TGTGCCAGCAGCTTTGGGCCCCCGCGCCCCACAGATACGCAGTATTTT.

This clone was seen more than once but under ten times. CDR3 protein: CASSLLAGTSGTDTQYF. The CDR3 nucleotides are TGTGCCAGCAGCCTACTAGCGGGGACTTCCGGCACAGATACGCAGTATTTT. The rearrangement uses TRBV5-6 and TRBJ2-3, with 10 bases fitting TRBD2. The ends lost 4 bases at V and 1 base at J; junction bases unmatched: 9. CDR1 and CDR2 from the germline V gene are SGHDT and YYEEEE. This CDR3 comprises 17 residues.

The chain has TRBV5-1 and TRBJ1-1; 9 nucleotides line up with TRBD1. Germline CDR1 is SGHRS and CDR2 is YFSETQ. The J segment lost 1 base and the V segment lost 3 bases, leaving 4 bases of the junction unmatched. The CDR3 totals 15 residues. In nucleotides, the CDR3 is TGCGCCAGCAGCTCCTCACAGGGGGCGAACACTGAAGCTTTCTTT. This codes for CASSSSQGANTEAFF.

This clone was observed a few times. The chain is built from TRBV30 and TRBJ1-2; D not resolved. The CDR3 is made up of 11 amino acids. The V gene's germline CDR1 is GTSNPN and CDR2 SVGIG (reference sequence). The V and J ends lost 2 bases and 9 bases respectively, with 10 bases between them. The DNA for the CDR3 is TGTGCCTGGAGTAGGCCCCTGAGCTACACCTTC. This codes for CAWSRPLSYTF.

The chain has TRBV6-5 and TRBJ2-7; the match to TRBD1 covers 7 bases. V lost 8 bases, J lost 6 bases, and 4 bases stayed unmatched. The CDR3 has 11 residues. Germline CDR1 MNHEY, CDR2 SVGAGI. The CDR3 DNA reads as TGTGCCAGCCATGCAGGGGGCGAGCAGTACTTC. The encoded protein is CASHAGGEQYF.

This clone came up a few times. This sequence joins TRBV5-1 and TRBJ1-5, with a possible D match to TRBD1 (6 bases). Trimming took off 0 bases at V and 5 bases at J, with 9 bases between the two ends. This CDR3 spans 14 amino acids. CDR1 and CDR2 from the germline V gene are SGHRS and YFSETQ. CDR3 sequence: CASSLGTEDQPQHF. CDR3 nucleotide sequence: TGCGCCAGCAGCTTGGGGACAGAAGATCAGCCCCAGCATTTT.

This clone has only a few counts. The J gene is TRBJ2-3, the V gene TRBV20-1; D is unresolved. Trimming took 6 bases from V and 11 from J, leaving 15 bases between them. This CDR3 is 11 amino acids long. The V gene's germline CDR1 is DFQATT and CDR2 SNEGSKA (reference sequence). For the CDR3, the DNA is TGCAGTGCGAAAACGGGTATAGTGCAGTATTTT. Its protein product is CSAKTGIVQYF.

The V gene is TRBV29-1, the J gene TRBJ2-7; no definite D call. CDR3 size: 13 residues. Germline-derived CDR1 and CDR2 are SQVTM and ANQGSEA. Trimming pared 3 bases from V and 5 bases from J, leaving 14 bases between. Here the CDR3 reads CSVEHLTPNEQYF. The CDR3 nucleotides read TGCAGCGTTGAGCACTTGACCCCTAACGAGCAGTACTTC.

The CDR3 DNA is TGTGCCAGCAGCAAGAGGGACAGCTACAATGAGCAGTTCTTC. This codes for CASSKRDSYNEQFF. The chain joins TRBV5-5 to TRBJ2-1; 7 bases align to TRBD1. This CDR3 is 14 amino acids long. The germline V gene encodes CDR1 SGHKS and CDR2 YYEKEE (reference sequence). Trimming cost V 4 bases and J 3 bases; bases outside gene matches: 4. The variable domain in full, with the rest retrieved from reference TRBV5-5 and TRBJ2-1, is DAGVTQSPTHLIKTRGQQVTLRCSPISGHKSVSWYQQVLGQGPQFIFQYYEKEERGRGNFPDRFSARQFPNYSSELNVNALLLGDSALYLCASSKRDSYNEQFFGPGTRLTVL.

The chain carries TRBV29-1 and TRBJ1-1, with TRBD1 identical over 9 bases. V lost 8 bases to trimming and J lost 0 bases; unmatched junction nucleotides: 7. Germline values: CDR1 SQVTM, CDR2 ANQGSEA. The CDR3 has 14 residues. The CDR3 loop reads CSMTGGPMNTEAFF. In nucleotides, the CDR3 is TGCAGCATGACAGGGGGACCCATGAACACTGAAGCTTTCTTT.

This clone has more than one count but fewer than ten. This chain joins TRBV25-1 and TRBJ2-5; 9 nucleotides agree with TRBD1. CDR1 and CDR2 from the germline V gene are MGHDK and SYGVNS. J lost 3 bases, V lost 8 bases, and 10 bases had no gene match. The CDR3 consists of 15 residues. In nucleotides, the CDR3 is TGTGCCAGCTCATCAGTAGACAGGGGGGAAGAGACCCAGTACTTC. Its protein is CASSSVDRGEETQYF. Using reference TRBV25-1 and TRBJ2-5 for the parts outside the CDR3, the full variable domain is EADIYQTPRYLVIGTGKKITLECSQTMGHDKMYWYQQDPGMELHLIHYSYGVNSTEKGDLSSESTVSRIRTEHFPLTLESARPSHTSQYLCASSSVDRGEETQYFGPGTRLLVL.

This clone came up many times. This chain connects TRBV18 to TRBJ1-1, with 8 positions matching TRBD1. The junction had 5 bases not matched to a gene; V was cut back by 4 bases and J by 4 bases. Germline V gene sequence: CDR1 KGHSH, CDR2 LQKENI. The CDR3 has 14 amino acids. CDR3: CASSLTGGTTEAFF. CDR3 DNA sequence: TGTGCCAGCTCACTAACAGGGGGTACCACTGAAGCTTTCTTT.

The chain combines TRBV4-1 with TRBJ2-1, with D unresolved. This CDR3 region has 14 residues. V was clipped by 1 base and J by 5 bases, with 9 bases between them. The germline gives CDR1 MGHRA, CDR2 YSYEKL. CDR3 region: CASSQGLSDNEQFF. CDR3 bases: TGCGCCAGCAGCCAAGGTTTGTCCGACAATGAGCAGTTCTTC.

The V gene is TRBV9, the J gene TRBJ2-5; D remains ambiguous. V was clipped by 0 bases and J by 5 bases, with 5 bases between them. CDR3 length: 12 amino acids. Germline V gene lookup returns CDR1 SGDLS and CDR2 YYNGEE. The CDR3 here is CASSVGYETQYF. For the CDR3, the DNA is TGTGCCAGCAGCGTAGGTTATGAGACCCAGTACTTC. Full variable domain (missing parts from reference TRBV9 and TRBJ2-5): DSGVTQTPKHLITATGQRVTLRCSPRSGDLSVYWYQQSLDQGLQFLIQYYNGEERAKGNILERFSAQQFPDLHSELNLSSLELGDSALYFCASSVGYETQYFGPGTRLLVL.

The table lists this clone with a few counts. This chain connects TRBV9 to TRBJ1-1; 8 bases align to TRBD1. Losses at the gene ends were 0 bases for V and 5 bases for J; bases not matched to a gene: 3. Germline values: CDR1 SGDLS, CDR2 YYNGEE. The CDR3 length is 14 residues. The CDR3: CASSVATGVTEAFF. CDR3 sequence (DNA): TGTGCCAGCAGCGTAGCGACAGGGGTGACTGAAGCTTTCTTT.

The table lists this clone with a few counts. The V call is TRBV7-2, the J call TRBJ1-1, with TRBD1 matching 8 bases. Germline V gene lookup returns CDR1 SGHTA and CDR2 FQGNSA. The CDR3 loop spans 17 amino acids. The V gene end was trimmed by 3 bases and the J gene end by 0 bases; junction bases not matched to a gene: 9. DNA for the CDR3: TGTGCCAGCAGCTTTGGGCAGGGGGCCAGTTTGAACACTGAAGCTTTCTTT. Protein: CASSFGQGASLNTEAFF. Together with reference TRBV7-2 and TRBJ1-1, the CDR3 gives the full variable domain: GAGVSQSPSNKVTEKGKDVELRCDPISGHTALYWYRQSLGQGLEFLIYFQGNSAPDKSGLPSDRFSAERTGGSVSTLTIQRTQQEDSAVYLCASSFGQGASLNTEAFFGQGTRLTVV.